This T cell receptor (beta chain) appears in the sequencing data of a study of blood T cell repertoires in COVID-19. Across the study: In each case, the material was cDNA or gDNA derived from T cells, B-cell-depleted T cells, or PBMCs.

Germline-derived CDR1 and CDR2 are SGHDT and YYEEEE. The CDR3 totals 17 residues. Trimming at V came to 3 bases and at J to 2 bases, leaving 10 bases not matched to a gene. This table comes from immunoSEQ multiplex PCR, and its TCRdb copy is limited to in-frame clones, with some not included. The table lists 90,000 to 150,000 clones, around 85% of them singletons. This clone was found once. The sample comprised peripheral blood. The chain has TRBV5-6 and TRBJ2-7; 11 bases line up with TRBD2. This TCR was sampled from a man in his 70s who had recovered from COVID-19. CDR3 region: CASSSVVAGGPPYEQYF. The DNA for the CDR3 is TGTGCCAGCAGCTCGGTGGTAGCGGGAGGGCCCCCCTACGAGCAGTACTTC.